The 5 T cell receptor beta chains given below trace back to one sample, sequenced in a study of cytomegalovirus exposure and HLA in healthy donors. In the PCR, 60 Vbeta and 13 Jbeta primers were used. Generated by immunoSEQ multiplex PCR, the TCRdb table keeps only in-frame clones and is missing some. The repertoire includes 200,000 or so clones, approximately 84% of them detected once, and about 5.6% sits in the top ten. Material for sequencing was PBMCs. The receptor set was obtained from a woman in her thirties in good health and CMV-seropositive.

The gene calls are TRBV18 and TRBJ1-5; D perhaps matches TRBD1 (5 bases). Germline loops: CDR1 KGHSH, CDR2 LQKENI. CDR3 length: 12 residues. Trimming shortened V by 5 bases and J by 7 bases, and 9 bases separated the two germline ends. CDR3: CASSSQGQPQHF. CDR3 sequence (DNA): TGTGCCAGCTCATCCCAGGGACAGCCCCAGCATTTT.

The CDR3 DNA reads as TGTGCCAGCAGTTGGACAGGGGGGTGGGATCAGCCCCAGCATTTT. Its protein product is CASSWTGGWDQPQHF. This chain links TRBV6-1 with TRBJ1-5; 10 bases match TRBD1. CDR1 and CDR2 from the germline V gene are MNHNS and SASEGT. This CDR3 contains 15 residues. Trimming took 5 bases from V and 5 from J; bases not matched to a gene: 6.

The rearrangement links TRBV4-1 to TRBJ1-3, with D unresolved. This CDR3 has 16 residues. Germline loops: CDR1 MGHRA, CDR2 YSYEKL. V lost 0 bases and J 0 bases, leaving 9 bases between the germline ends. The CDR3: CASSQESMYSGNTIYF. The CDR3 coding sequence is TGCGCCAGCAGCCAAGAGTCTATGTACTCTGGAAACACCATATATTTT.

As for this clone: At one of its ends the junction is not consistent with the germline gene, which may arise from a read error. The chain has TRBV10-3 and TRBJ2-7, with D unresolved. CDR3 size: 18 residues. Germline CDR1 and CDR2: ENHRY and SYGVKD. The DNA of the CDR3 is TGTGCCATCAGTGAGTCCCTATCATTTGTATGTACCAATTACGCGCAGTACTTC. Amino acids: CAISESLSFVCTNYAQYF.

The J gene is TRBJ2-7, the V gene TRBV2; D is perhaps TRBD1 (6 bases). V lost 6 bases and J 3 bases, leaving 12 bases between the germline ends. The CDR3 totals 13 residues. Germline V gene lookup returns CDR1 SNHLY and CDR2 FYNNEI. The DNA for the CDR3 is TGTGCCAGCAGCCGAGAGGACAGCTACGAGCAGTACTTC. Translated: CASSREDSYEQYF. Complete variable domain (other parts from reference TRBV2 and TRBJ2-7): EPEVTQTPSHQVTQMGQEVILRCVPISNHLYFYWYRQILGQKVEFLVSFYNNEISEKSEIFDDQFSVERPDGSNFTLKIRSTKLEDSAMYFCASSREDSYEQYFGPGTRLTVT.